This T cell receptor beta chain is from a study of cytomegalovirus exposure and HLA in healthy donors. Broader study findings: V- and J-gene trimming in TCR beta was tied to a missense DCLRE1C variant by an analysis performed later.

About this clone: Its antigen is undetermined.

Amplification used 60 Vbeta primers and 13 Jbeta primers. Original processing notes: Per a later analysis, the number of unique TCR beta chains was 75 million to 90 million, of which about 10 million were shared. The repertoire was sequenced with immunoSEQ multiplex PCR; TCRdb's copy has only in-frame clones and lacks some. D and trimming were read from the DNA, whereas the V and J calls and clone size are those reported in that table. Of roughly 100,000 clones detected, around 79% appear once; the ten largest clones hold under 4%. The germline gives CDR1 SGHDN, CDR2 FVKESK. CDR3 length: 16 residues. Trimming cost V 4 bases and J 6 bases; bases outside gene matches: 13.

The chain recombines TRBV14 with TRBJ2-3; TRBD2 agrees at 7 bases. The specimen sequenced was PBMCs. This receptor was identified in a man in his 60s in good health and CMV-seronegative. This chain's CDR3 is CASSLLRGGESDTQYF. CDR3 nucleotide sequence: TGTGCCAGCAGCCTCCTACGGGGAGGGGAGTCGGATACGCAGTATTTT.